This paragraph covers one TCR beta chain sequence. Its antigen remains unidentified. The sample is drawn from a study of cytomegalovirus exposure and HLA in healthy donors. Points from the study as a whole: A later analysis found common viral pathogens apparently linked to several of the most significant clusters.

Amplification used 60 Vbeta primers and 13 Jbeta primers. TCRdb's copy holds only in-frame clones and misses some; the assay was immunoSEQ multiplex PCR. Among approximately 100,000 clones listed, 64% were seen once. V was shortened by 7 bases and J by 1 base, with 11 bases between the two germline ends. The germline V gene encodes CDR1 SGHTA and CDR2 FQGNSA. CDR3 size: 14 residues. Sequencing was performed on PBMCs. The sequence was obtained from a man aged 60 to 75 in good health and CMV-seronegative. J is TRBJ1-3 and V is TRBV7-2; D unresolved. The CDR3 sequence is CASTKPGSGNTIYF. The DNA of the CDR3 is TGTGCCAGCACCAAACCGGGATCTGGAAACACCATATATTTT.